This passage covers 3 T cell receptor beta chains from one sample sequenced in a study of OX40 agonist ivuxolimab in advanced cancers. Libraries were prepared by immunoSEQ multiplex PCR; TCRdb keeps only in-frame clonotypes and omits some of them. Among 20,000 to 30,000 clones listed, over 70% were seen once. The sequencing here drew on CD4+ or CD8+ T cells sorted from blood, taken in a trial of the OX40 agonist ivuxolimab. The receptors were gathered from an adult with an advanced solid tumor such as melanoma, head and neck, liver or kidney cancer.

V gene TRBV10-1 combines with J gene TRBJ1-2; D not resolved. Trimming removed 0 bases from V and 8 bases from J, with 10 bases in between. This CDR3 has 13 residues. The germline V gene has CDR1 WNHNN and CDR2 SYGVQD (reference sequence). The CDR3 DNA reads TGCGCCAGCAGTGAGTCGCATGGTCGGGGCTACACCTTC. It is translated as CASSESHGRGYTF.

Only one count was recorded for this clone. This chain's CDR3 is CATNPGYDSPLHF. The DNA of the CDR3 is TGTGCCACCAACCCGGGGTACGATTCACCCCTCCACTTT. The gene calls are TRBV2 and TRBJ1-6; D remains unclear. Germline CDR1 and CDR2: SNHLY and FYNNEI. The CDR3 covers 13 residues. The V end was cut by 10 bases, the J end by 8 bases, with 15 bases between. The whole variable domain, remainder taken from reference TRBV2 and TRBJ1-6, is EPEVTQTPSHQVTQMGQEVILRCVPISNHLYFYWYRQILGQKVEFLVSFYNNEISEKSEIFDDQFSVERPDGSNFTLKIRSTKLEDSAMYFCATNPGYDSPLHFGNGTRLTVT.

The V call is TRBV11-2, the J call TRBJ1-2, with D possibly being TRBD1 (6 bases). This CDR3 contains 13 residues. V was cut by 1 base and J by 8 bases, with 11 bases left in between. Germline CDR1 reads SGHAT; CDR2 reads FQNNGV. The CDR3, as DNA: TGTGCCAGCAGCTTAGCGGGGGCGAAGGGCTACACCTTC. It translates to CASSLAGAKGYTF.